The 5 T cell receptor beta chains below were found in one sample sequenced in a study of cytotoxic CD8 clonotypes in ibrutinib-treated CLL. Method: immunoSEQ multiplex PCR; TCRdb's copy keeps in-frame clones and lacks some. The table includes approximately 26,000 clones, over 55% detected once. The sample consisted of PBMCs, taken after 12 months of ibrutinib treatment. The receptors were gathered from a human donor with chronic lymphocytic leukemia.

This rearrangement joins TRBV11-3 to TRBJ2-2; TRBD1 is a possible D gene (6 bases). Germline CDR1 is SGHNT and CDR2 is YENEEA. CDR3 size: 13 residues. V was pared by 5 bases and J by 8 bases, with 12 bases between. CDR3 nucleotide sequence: TGTGCCAGCAGCATACCCGGGACAGGGGAGCTGTTTTTT. Amino acids: CASSIPGTGELFF.

The rearrangement joins TRBV6-6 to TRBJ1-2; D unresolved. V lost 10 bases, J lost 4 bases, and 19 bases lay in between. CDR3 length equals 14 residues. The germline CDR1 and CDR2 sequences are MNHNY and SVGAGI (reference sequence). CDR3 amino acids: CATKASRNTYGYTF. The CDR3 DNA sequence: TGTGCCACTAAGGCCAGCAGGAACACCTATGGCTACACCTTC.

This sequence joins TRBV7-9 and TRBJ1-5; D is possibly TRBD1 (5 bases). Trimming took 5 bases from V and 1 from J, leaving 6 bases between them. Per the germline V gene, CDR1 is SEHNR and CDR2 is FQNEAQ (reference sequence). The CDR3 consists of 13 residues. CDR3 amino acids: CASSRDSNQPQHF. CDR3 nucleotides: TGTGCCAGCAGCCGGGACAGCAATCAGCCCCAGCATTTT.

The V and J genes are TRBV6-4 and TRBJ2-7; tentatively, D is TRBD1 (6 bases). This CDR3 comprises 12 residues. The germline V gene encodes CDR1 MRHNA and CDR2 SNTAGT. Between the trimmed V and J ends, which lost 10 bases and 2 bases, there was a span of 12 bases. In nucleotides, the CDR3 is TGTGCCAACCAAGACAGGACCTACGAGCAGTACTTC. It encodes CANQDRTYEQYF.

J is TRBJ2-3 and V is TRBV5-1, with D tentatively TRBD2 (6 bases). Germline assignment: CDR1 SGHRS and CDR2 YFSETQ. The V end was cut by 6 bases, the J end by 4 bases, with 15 bases between. The CDR3 is 14 amino acids. The CDR3 region has the DNA TGCGCCAGCACCCTCGGGGGAGGTGCAGATACGCAGTATTTT. Protein sequence: CASTLGGGADTQYF. The full variable domain, with the rest looked up from reference TRBV5-1 and TRBJ2-3, is KAGVTQTPRYLIKTRGQQVTLSCSPISGHRSVSWYQQTPGQGLQFLFEYFSETQRNKGNFPGRFSGRQFSNSRSEMNVSTLELGDSALYLCASTLGGGADTQYFGPGTRLTVL.